This TCR beta chain was obtained from a study of cytomegalovirus exposure and HLA in healthy donors. Study details: Of over 300 genotyped donors, roughly 81% clustered with self-reported Caucasian donors.

13 Jbeta primers and 60 Vbeta primers were used for the PCR. Method: immunoSEQ multiplex PCR; TCRdb's copy keeps in-frame clones and lacks some. The top ten hold 3.5% of the sample, which has about 150,000 clones, roughly three quarters seen once. The CDR3 loop spans 13 amino acids. In germline, CDR1 is SEHNR, CDR2 FQNEAQ (reference sequence). The germline V and J ends were trimmed by 1 base and 7 bases, with 10 bases remaining between them. J is TRBJ1-2 and V is TRBV7-9, with D uncertain. The sequenced sample consisted of PBMCs. The receptor was derived from a human donor in good health. The CDR3 is CASSLVQEGGYTF. The DNA for the CDR3 is TGTGCCAGCAGCTTAGTTCAGGAGGGTGGCTACACCTTC. Supplemented by reference TRBV7-9 and TRBJ1-2, the full variable domain reads DTGVSQNPRHKITKRGQNVTFRCDPISEHNRLYWYRQTLGQGPEFLTYFQNEAQLEKSRLLSDRFSAERPKGSFSTLEIQRTEQGDSAMYLCASSLVQEGGYTFGSGTRLTVV.